This entry lists 19 T cell receptor beta chains sequenced from one sample in a study of blood T cell repertoires in COVID-19 (TCRdb year 2020). Library method: the immunoSEQ multiplex PCR assay. The table was pulled from immuneACCESS by TCRdb, which kept in-frame rearrangements only. Such tables lose some clones; where checked, under half of the loss comes from unresolved V genes, and the rest has no known cause. Within this sample are approximately 78,000 clones, with roughly 80% of them counted one time only. Clones ranked in the top ten supply around a sixth of the sample. What was sequenced was peripheral blood. Receptors originate from a woman aged 80 or older with acute or convalescent COVID-19.

This clone has just one count. V usage is TRBV5-1 and J usage is TRBJ1-2; TRBD1 matches at 7 bases. The germline V gene has CDR1 SGHRS and CDR2 YFSETQ. Trimming removed 3 bases from V and 1 base from J; junction bases left unmatched: 6. The CDR3 covers 15 residues. The CDR3 DNA reads TGCGCCAGCAGCTCGAAACAGGGGAATAACTATGGCTACACCTTC. This codes for CASSSKQGNNYGYTF.

This clone came up once. The chain combines TRBV10-2 with TRBJ2-7, with D perhaps matching TRBD2 (6 bases). The V gene's germline CDR1 is WSHSY and CDR2 SAAADI. This CDR3 comprises 11 residues. Trimming cost V 11 bases and J 6 bases, with 14 bases left between them. The CDR3 loop reads CAVSEGPEQYF. The DNA of the CDR3 is TGCGCCGTATCGGAGGGCCCCGAGCAGTACTTC.

Only a few counts were recorded for this clone. Other DNA sequences within the sample encode an identical CDR3. This rearrangement joins TRBV7-8 to TRBJ1-2, with unresolved D. The CDR3 loop spans 14 amino acids. Trimming removed 6 bases from V and 1 base from J, with 12 bases in between. Germline V CDR1 and CDR2: SGHVS, FQNEAQ. The CDR3 loop is CASSSRRDNYGYTF. The CDR3 DNA reads TGTGCCAGCAGTTCCAGGCGGGATAACTATGGCTACACCTTC.

The V and J genes are TRBV9 and TRBJ1-1; possibly TRBD1 for D (5 bases). CDR1 is SGDLS and CDR2 is YYNGEE in the germline V gene. The V gene lost 4 bases and the J gene lost 5 bases, with 15 bases spanning the gap. The length of the CDR3 is 14 residues. CDR3 protein: CASSRRGGGTEAFF. CDR3 DNA: TGTGCCAGCAGCCGTCGCGGCGGGGGGACTGAAGCTTTCTTT.

The chain has TRBV6-4 and TRBJ1-6; a weak D match, TRBD1 (5 bases). Germline assignment: CDR1 MRHNA and CDR2 SNTAGT. Deletions cut 2 bases from V and 6 bases from J, with 11 bases between. This CDR3 is built from 15 residues. CDR3 sequence reads: CASSDQGGVNSPLHF. The CDR3 region has the DNA TGTGCCAGCAGTGACCAGGGAGGGGTTAATTCACCCCTCCACTTT.

The chain combines TRBV2 with TRBJ1-2; a weak D match, TRBD1 (6 bases). Germline V gives CDR1 SNHLY, CDR2 FYNNEI. This CDR3 is 16 amino acids long. The V end lost 7 bases, the J end lost 2 bases, and 20 bases lay between the germline ends. The CDR3 loop reads CASIPGVWGRNYGYTF. CDR3 nucleotide sequence: TGTGCCAGCATCCCAGGGGTTTGGGGGCGAAACTATGGCTACACCTTC.

The chain has TRBV12-3 or TRBV12-4 and TRBJ2-1; the D gene is possibly TRBD1 (5 bases). The CDR3 runs to 11 residues. The V end lost 5 bases, the J end lost 7 bases, and 6 bases lay between the germline ends. The CDR3 protein is CASSPGNEQFF. The CDR3 DNA follows: TGTGCCAGCAGTCCAGGGAATGAGCAGTTCTTC.

This sequence joins TRBV5-1 and TRBJ2-3, with TRBD2 matching 13 bases. The germline V gene has CDR1 SGHRS and CDR2 YFSETQ. The junction had 3 bases not matched to a gene; V was cut back by 1 base and J by 7 bases. CDR3 length: 15 amino acids. The CDR3 DNA follows: TGCGCCAGCAGCTTGAGGACTAGCGGGAGAAATACGCAGTATTTT. Translated, it gives CASSLRTSGRNTQYF.

The genes are TRBV30 and TRBJ1-1; the D gene is possibly TRBD1 (5 bases). The V end was cut by 4 bases, the J end by 0 bases, with 15 bases between. The CDR3 contains 15 residues. Germline CDR1 GTSNPN, CDR2 SVGIG (reference sequence). CDR3 protein: CAWTPLDSMNTEAFF. The CDR3 DNA reads as TGTGCCTGGACCCCGCTTGACAGCATGAACACTGAAGCTTTCTTT.

V usage is TRBV7-2 and J usage is TRBJ2-7; 8 bases line up with TRBD2. The CDR3 is 14 amino acids. Germline loops: CDR1 SGHTA, CDR2 FQGNSA. The J segment lost 2 bases and the V segment lost 5 bases, leaving 5 bases of the junction unmatched. The CDR3 bases are TGTGCCAGCAGCCCTCGGCGGGGGGCCTACGAGCAGTACTTC. It specifies CASSPRRGAYEQYF.

In DNA form, the CDR3 reads TGTGCCAGCAGCCCCCCTTCAGGGGCTCGGTTCCGCGGCTACACCTTC. Its translation: CASSPPSGARFRGYTF. The V and J genes are TRBV5-4 and TRBJ1-2; D is perhaps TRBD1 (6 bases). The CDR3 contains 16 residues. The ends were cut back, 4 bases at V and 8 bases at J, with 24 bases in the middle. From germline, CDR1 is SGHNT and CDR2 YYREEE (reference sequence).

This sequence joins TRBV2 and TRBJ2-3; 12 bases fit TRBD2. The germline V gene encodes CDR1 SNHLY and CDR2 FYNNEI. The V segment lost 9 bases and the J segment 4 bases; nucleotides outside the gene matches: 8. The length of the CDR3 is 15 residues. In DNA, the CDR3 is TGTGCCAGTACTCGGACTAGCGGGAAAGCAGATACGCAGTATTTT. Translation: CASTRTSGKADTQYF.

This clone was recorded a few times. The rearrangement uses TRBV5-1 and TRBJ1-1; weak D call: TRBD1 (5 bases). This CDR3 is built from 16 residues. Germline loops: CDR1 SGHRS, CDR2 YFSETQ. V lost 4 bases and J lost 5, with 21 bases in between. CDR3 in amino acids: CASSVLPSGEGTEAFF. Here the CDR3 DNA reads TGCGCCAGCAGCGTCTTACCGTCGGGGGAGGGAACTGAAGCTTTCTTT.

The V gene is TRBV5-1, the J gene TRBJ2-7, with 11 bases that match TRBD1. J lost 5 bases, V lost 1 base, and 11 bases had no gene match. Germline CDR1 reads SGHRS; CDR2 reads YFSETQ. The CDR3 runs 17 residues. The CDR3 protein is CASSLLFRGQGGHEQYF. The CDR3 DNA is TGCGCCAGCAGCTTGTTGTTTAGGGGACAGGGGGGCCACGAGCAGTACTTC.

This clone occurred once. The chain links TRBV27 to TRBJ2-2; TRBD1 matches 12 bases. In germline, CDR1 is MNHEY, CDR2 SMNVEV (reference sequence). The J segment lost 6 bases and the V segment lost 6 bases, leaving 14 bases of the junction unmatched. The CDR3 is 18 residues long. CDR3 DNA sequence: TGTGCCAGCAGCGTCTCGGGACAGGGGGCGCGTATAGCCGGGGAGCTGTTTTTT. This encodes CASSVSGQGARIAGELFF.

This clone was picked up a small number of times. V and J are TRBV6-5 and TRBJ1-1, with D perhaps TRBD1 (5 bases). This CDR3 is 13 amino acids long. Trimming removed 8 bases from V and 6 bases from J, with 16 bases in between. Germline-derived CDR1 and CDR2 are MNHEY and SVGAGI. The CDR3 reads CASGLAGTSEAFF. The CDR3 nucleotides read TGTGCCAGCGGGCTTGCGGGGACGTCTGAAGCTTTCTTT.

The chain is built from TRBV6-1 and TRBJ1-2, with D perhaps matching TRBD1 (6 bases). The germline V and J ends were trimmed by 2 bases and 5 bases, with 15 bases remaining between them. Looked up from germline, CDR1 is MNHNS and CDR2 is SASEGT. There are 15 residues in the CDR3. In nucleotides, the CDR3 is TGTGCCAGCAGTGAAACGGGGGGGCCGGGTTATGGCTACACCTTC. Protein: CASSETGGPGYGYTF.

CDR3 sequence: CASSLVASASTGELFF. CDR3 coding DNA: TGTGCCAGCAGCTTAGTTGCTAGTGCGAGCACCGGGGAGCTGTTTTTT. V is TRBV7-8 and J is TRBJ2-2; D is uncertain. Germline assignment: CDR1 SGHVS and CDR2 FQNEAQ. This CDR3 is built from 16 residues. V lost 1 base and J 4 bases, leaving 13 bases between the germline ends.

The sample holds one count of this clone. V and J are TRBV5-1 and TRBJ1-1; no clear D. This CDR3 region has 16 residues. Trimming left V 0 bases short and J 0 bases short, with 12 bases between. The germline V gene encodes CDR1 SGHRS and CDR2 YFSETQ. CDR3 sequence: CASSLGYLPMNTEAFF. CDR3 sequence (DNA): TGCGCCAGCAGCTTGGGCTACTTACCCATGAACACTGAAGCTTTCTTT.